This TCR beta chain was sequenced in a study of T cell responses to AZD1222 COVID-19 vaccine. Study outcomes and limitations: Females outnumbered males among donors, who were mostly white British; clonal diversity was possibly underestimated. The study reported that nearly half of spike-specific TCRs target unmutated variant regions. Spike-specific TCR depth and breadth grew after two AZD1222 doses.

The CDR3 length is 16 residues. The germline CDR1 and CDR2 sequences are SGHVS and FNYEAQ. Losses at the gene ends were 5 bases for V and 1 base for J; bases not matched to a gene: 3. The assay was immunoSEQ multiplex PCR, and TCRdb's table has in-frame clones only and misses some. The data show some 140,000 clones, 90% to 95% seen once. Note on this clone: No antigen is known for it.

This clonotype originated in an adult in good health. The J gene is TRBJ2-2, the V gene TRBV7-6, with 11 bases lining up with TRBD2. Sequencing was performed on peripheral blood, taken on day 0 of AZD1222 vaccination. The CDR3 nucleotides read TGTGCCAGCAGCGTCGGGACTAGCGGGAACACCGGGGAGCTGTTTTTT. As protein: CASSVGTSGNTGELFF.